This paragraph reports one TCR beta chain. The sample belongs to a study of blood T cell repertoires in COVID-19. Study overall: The cDNA or gDNA used as material had been derived from T cells, B-cell-depleted T cells, or PBMCs.

Between the trimmed V and J ends, which lost 5 bases and 1 base, there was a span of 8 bases. The CDR3 runs 13 residues. CDR1 and CDR2 from the germline V gene are SNHLY and FYNNEI. Original methodology: Amplification from reference gene primers served as the basis for estimated nucleated cell counts. Profiling relied on immunoSEQ multiplex PCR, and the TCRdb table lists in-frame clones only, not all of them. V, J and clone size are those of that table, while D and trimming were read from the DNA. Among about 370,000 clones listed, around 89% were seen once. The V call is TRBV2, the J call TRBJ1-1; D gene unclear. The receptor's source is a man in his late teens or twenties who had recovered from COVID-19. Sequences were obtained from PBMCs or T cells enriched from blood (not recorded which). CDR3 sequence reads: CASSRYRNTEAFF. The CDR3 DNA follows: TGTGCCAGCAGTCGGTACCGGAACACTGAAGCTTTCTTT.